This T cell receptor (beta chain) is from a study of identical twins. Findings and caveats of the study: Analyses based on zero insertions could be partly confounded by invariant MAIT and iNKT cells. The study reached conclusions through statistical analysis that was cross-sectional, not following the same donors.

TCRdb reprocessed the 5' RACE reads via MiXCR and lists one record per CDR3 protein. This sample has 200,000 to 250,000 distinct CDR3 sequences, with 6% to 8.5% found just once. This CDR3 is 12 amino acids long. Trimming took off 6 bases at V and 3 bases at J, with 9 bases between the two ends. This clonotype was seen ten or more times. Its target is unknown. These data were also reused for a study on yellow fever vaccine responses in identical twins. Turning to that study: Reportedly, the T cell response mounted by twins to vaccine seemed partly convergent, partly personalized.

The sequence was collected from a woman between 18 and 29 years old in good health. V is TRBV12-3 or TRBV12-4 and J is TRBJ2-7; D not certain. Source material: CD8+ T cells sorted from blood. The CDR3 DNA reads TGTGCCAGCAGGTTATACAGCTACGAGCAGTACTTC. Its translation: CASRLYSYEQYF.